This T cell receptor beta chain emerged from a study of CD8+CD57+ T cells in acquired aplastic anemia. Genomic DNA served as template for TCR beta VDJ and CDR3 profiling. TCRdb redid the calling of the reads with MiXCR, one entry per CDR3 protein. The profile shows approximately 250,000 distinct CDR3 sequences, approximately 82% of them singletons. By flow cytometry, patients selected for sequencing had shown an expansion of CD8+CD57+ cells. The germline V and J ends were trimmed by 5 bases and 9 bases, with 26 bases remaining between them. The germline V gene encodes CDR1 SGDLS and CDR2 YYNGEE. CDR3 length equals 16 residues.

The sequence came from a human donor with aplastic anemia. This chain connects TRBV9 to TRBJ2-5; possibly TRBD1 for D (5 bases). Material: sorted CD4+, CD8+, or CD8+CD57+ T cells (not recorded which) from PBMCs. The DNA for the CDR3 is TGTGCCAGCAGTGCCGGACACAACCCCGTTACGCAGTCCCAGTACTTC. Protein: CASSAGHNPVTQSQYF. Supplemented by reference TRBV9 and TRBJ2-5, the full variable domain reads DSGVTQTPKHLITATGQRVTLRCSPRSGDLSVYWYQQSLDQGLQFLIQYYNGEERAKGNILERFSAQQFPDLHSELNLSSLELGDSALYFCASSAGHNPVTQSQYFGPGTRLLVL.